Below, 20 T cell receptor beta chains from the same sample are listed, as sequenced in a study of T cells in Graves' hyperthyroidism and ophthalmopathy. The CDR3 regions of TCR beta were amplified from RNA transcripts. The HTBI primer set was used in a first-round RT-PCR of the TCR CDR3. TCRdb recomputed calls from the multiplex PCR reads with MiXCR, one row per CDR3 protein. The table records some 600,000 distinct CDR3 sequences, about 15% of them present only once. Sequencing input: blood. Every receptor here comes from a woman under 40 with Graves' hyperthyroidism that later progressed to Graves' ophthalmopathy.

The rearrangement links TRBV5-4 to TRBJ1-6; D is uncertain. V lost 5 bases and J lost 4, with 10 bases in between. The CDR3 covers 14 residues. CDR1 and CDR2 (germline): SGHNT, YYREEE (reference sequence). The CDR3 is CASSSDVYNSPLHF. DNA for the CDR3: TGTGCCAGCAGTTCAGACGTTTATAATTCACCCCTCCACTTT.

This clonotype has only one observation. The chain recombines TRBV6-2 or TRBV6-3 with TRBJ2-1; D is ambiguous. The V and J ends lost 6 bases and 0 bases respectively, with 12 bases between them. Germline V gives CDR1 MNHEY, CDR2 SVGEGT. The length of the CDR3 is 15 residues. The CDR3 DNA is TGTGCCAGCAGCCCCTGGGCTAGCTCCTACAATGAGCAGTTCTTC. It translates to CASSPWASSYNEQFF.

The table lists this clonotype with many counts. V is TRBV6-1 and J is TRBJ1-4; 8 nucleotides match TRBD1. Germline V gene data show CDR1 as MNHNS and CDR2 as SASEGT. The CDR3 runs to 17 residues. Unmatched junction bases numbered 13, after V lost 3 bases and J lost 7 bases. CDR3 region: CASSDSGRGLLSEKLFF. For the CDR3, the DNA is TGTGCCAGCAGTGATTCGGGCAGGGGGCTATTAAGTGAAAAACTGTTTTTT.

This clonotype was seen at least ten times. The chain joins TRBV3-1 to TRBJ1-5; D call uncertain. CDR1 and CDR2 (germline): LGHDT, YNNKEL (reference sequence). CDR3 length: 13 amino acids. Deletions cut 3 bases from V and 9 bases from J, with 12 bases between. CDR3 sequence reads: CASSQGNARPQHF. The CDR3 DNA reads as TGTGCCAGCAGCCAGGGAAACGCGCGGCCCCAGCATTTT.

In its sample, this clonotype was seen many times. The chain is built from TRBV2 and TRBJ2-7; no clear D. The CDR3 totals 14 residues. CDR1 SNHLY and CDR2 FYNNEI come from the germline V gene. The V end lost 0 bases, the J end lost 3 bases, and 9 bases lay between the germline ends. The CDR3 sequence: CASSEAGSFYEQYF. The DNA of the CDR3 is TGTGCCAGCAGTGAAGCTGGCAGCTTCTACGAGCAGTACTTC. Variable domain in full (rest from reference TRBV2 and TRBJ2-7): EPEVTQTPSHQVTQMGQEVILRCVPISNHLYFYWYRQILGQKVEFLVSFYNNEISEKSEIFDDQFSVERPDGSNFTLKIRSTKLEDSAMYFCASSEAGSFYEQYFGPGTRLTVT.

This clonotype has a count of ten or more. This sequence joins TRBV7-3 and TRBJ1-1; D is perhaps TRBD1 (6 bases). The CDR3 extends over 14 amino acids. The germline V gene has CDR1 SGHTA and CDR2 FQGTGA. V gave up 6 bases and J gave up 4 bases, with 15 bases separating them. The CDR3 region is CASRRQDRSTEAFF. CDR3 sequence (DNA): TGTGCCAGCAGGCGGCAAGACAGGAGCACTGAAGCTTTCTTT.

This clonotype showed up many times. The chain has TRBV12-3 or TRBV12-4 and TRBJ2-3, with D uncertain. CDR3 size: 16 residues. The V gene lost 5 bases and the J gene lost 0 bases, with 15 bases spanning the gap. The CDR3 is CASSKDLRASTDTQYF. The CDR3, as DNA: TGTGCCAGCAGTAAAGACTTACGAGCTAGCACAGATACGCAGTATTTT.

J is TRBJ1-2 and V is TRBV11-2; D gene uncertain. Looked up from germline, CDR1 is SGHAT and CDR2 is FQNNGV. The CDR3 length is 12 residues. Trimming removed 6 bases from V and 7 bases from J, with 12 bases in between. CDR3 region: CASSVALPGYTF. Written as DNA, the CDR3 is TGTGCCAGCAGTGTGGCTCTTCCTGGCTACACCTTC.

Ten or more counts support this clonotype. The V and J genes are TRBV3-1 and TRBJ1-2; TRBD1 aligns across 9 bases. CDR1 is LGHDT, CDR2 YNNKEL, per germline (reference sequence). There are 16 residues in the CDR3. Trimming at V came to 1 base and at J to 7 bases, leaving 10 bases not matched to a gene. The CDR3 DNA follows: TGTGCCAGCAGCCAAGGTTCGGACAGGGGCCGTGGTGGCTACACCTTC. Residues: CASSQGSDRGRGGYTF.

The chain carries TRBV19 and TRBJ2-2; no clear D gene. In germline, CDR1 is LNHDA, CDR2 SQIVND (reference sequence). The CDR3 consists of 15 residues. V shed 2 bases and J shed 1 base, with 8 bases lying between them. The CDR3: CASSISSGNTGELFF. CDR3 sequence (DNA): TGTGCCAGTAGTATAAGTTCAGGGAACACCGGGGAGCTGTTTTTT.

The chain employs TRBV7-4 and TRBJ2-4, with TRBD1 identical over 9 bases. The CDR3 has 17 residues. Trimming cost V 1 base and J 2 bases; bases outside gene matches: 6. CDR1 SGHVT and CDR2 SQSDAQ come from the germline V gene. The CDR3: CASSLDLGTGPKNIQYF. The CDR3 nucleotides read TGTGCCAGCAGCTTAGATCTCGGGACAGGGCCCAAAAACATTCAGTACTTC.

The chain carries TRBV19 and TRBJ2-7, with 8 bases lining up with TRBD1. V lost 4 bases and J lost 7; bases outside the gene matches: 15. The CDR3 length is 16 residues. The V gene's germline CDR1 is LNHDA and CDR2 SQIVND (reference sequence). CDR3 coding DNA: TGTGCCAGTAGTACCTGGACAGGGCCCTCCACCGGAGAGCAGTACTTC. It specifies CASSTWTGPSTGEQYF. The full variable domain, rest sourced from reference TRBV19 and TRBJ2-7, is DGGITQSPKYLFRKEGQNVTLSCEQNLNHDAMYWYRQDPGQGLRLIYYSQIVNDFQKGDIAEGYSVSREKKESFPLTVTSAQKNPTAFYLCASSTWTGPSTGEQYFGPGTRLTVT.

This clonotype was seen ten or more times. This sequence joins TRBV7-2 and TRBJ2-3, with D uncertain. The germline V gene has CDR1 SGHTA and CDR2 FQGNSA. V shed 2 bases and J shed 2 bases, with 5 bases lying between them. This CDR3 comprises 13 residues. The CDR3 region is CASSLLYTDTQYF. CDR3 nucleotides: TGTGCCAGCAGCTTACTCTACACAGATACGCAGTATTTT.

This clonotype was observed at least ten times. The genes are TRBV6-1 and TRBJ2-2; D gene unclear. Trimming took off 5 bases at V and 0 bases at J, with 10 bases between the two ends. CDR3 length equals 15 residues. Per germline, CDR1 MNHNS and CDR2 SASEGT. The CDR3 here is CASSWISPNTGELFF. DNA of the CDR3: TGTGCCAGCAGTTGGATCTCTCCGAACACCGGGGAGCTGTTTTTT.

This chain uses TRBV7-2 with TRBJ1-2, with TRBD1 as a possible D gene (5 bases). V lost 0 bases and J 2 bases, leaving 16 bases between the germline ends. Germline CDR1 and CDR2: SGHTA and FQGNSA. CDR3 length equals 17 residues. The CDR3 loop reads CASSLAFESGSNYGYTF. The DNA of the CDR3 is TGTGCCAGCAGCTTAGCCTTTGAGTCAGGGTCCAACTATGGCTACACCTTC.

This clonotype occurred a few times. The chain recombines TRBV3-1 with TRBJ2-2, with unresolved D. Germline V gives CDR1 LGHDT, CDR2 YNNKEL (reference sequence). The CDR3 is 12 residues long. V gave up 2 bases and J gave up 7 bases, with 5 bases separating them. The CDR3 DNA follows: TGTGCCAGCAGCCAAAACCACGGGGAGCTGTTTTTT. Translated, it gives CASSQNHGELFF.

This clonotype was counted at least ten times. The CDR3 DNA reads as TGTGCCAGCAGTGTCGGACTGACCTACGAGCAGTACTTC. Protein: CASSVGLTYEQYF. The V gene is TRBV27, the J gene TRBJ2-7; D possibly corresponds to TRBD2 (5 bases). Germline lookup yields CDR1 MNHEY and CDR2 SMNVEV (reference sequence). Trimming shortened V by 5 bases and J by 2 bases, and 10 bases separated the two germline ends. The CDR3 is made up of 13 amino acids.

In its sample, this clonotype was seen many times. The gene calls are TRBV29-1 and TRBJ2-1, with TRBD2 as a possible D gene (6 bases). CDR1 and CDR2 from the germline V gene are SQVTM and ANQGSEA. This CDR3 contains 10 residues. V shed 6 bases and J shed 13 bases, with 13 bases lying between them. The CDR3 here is CSVMEGPQFF. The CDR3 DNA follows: TGCAGCGTCATGGAGGGACCCCAGTTCTTC.

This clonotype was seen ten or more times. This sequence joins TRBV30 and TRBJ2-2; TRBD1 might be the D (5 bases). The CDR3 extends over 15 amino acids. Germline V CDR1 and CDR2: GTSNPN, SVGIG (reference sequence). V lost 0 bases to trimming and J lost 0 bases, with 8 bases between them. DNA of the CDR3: TGTGCCTGGAGTGTAGGGGCCGCGAACACCGGGGAGCTGTTTTTT. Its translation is CAWSVGAANTGELFF.

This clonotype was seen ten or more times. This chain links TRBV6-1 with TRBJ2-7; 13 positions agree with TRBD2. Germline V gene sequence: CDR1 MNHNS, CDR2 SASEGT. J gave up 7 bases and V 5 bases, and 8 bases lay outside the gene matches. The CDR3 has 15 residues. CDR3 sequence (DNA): TGTGCCAGCAGTACGGGACTAGCGGGAAGAGATGAGCAGTACTTC. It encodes CASSTGLAGRDEQYF.